These 29 T cell receptor beta chains were all obtained from the same sample, sequenced in a study of monozygotic twins with inflammatory bowel disease (dated by TCRdb to between 2018 and 2021). Library preparation used 5' RACE. TCRdb shows the sequencer as Illumina HiSeq 2500. TCRdb reprocessed the reads and lists each CDR3 protein sequence as a single entry, with no DNA. The table for this sample records around 150,000 distinct CDR3 sequences. 2% to 2.5% of the sample is held by the ten biggest clonotypes. Sequencing was carried out using blood. These receptors were taken from a human donor with ulcerative colitis or Crohn's disease, or a healthy co-twin of an affected twin (not recorded which).

The genes are TRBV12-3 or TRBV12-4 and TRBJ2-2; TCRdb selects TRBD1, and the lack of DNA leaves this call unchecked. CDR3 size: 16 residues. The CDR3 spells CASSPRGQGATGELFF.

J is TRBJ2-3 and V is TRBV4-1; TCRdb indicates TRBD1, and absent DNA this call remains unverified. This CDR3 is 16 amino acids long. Germline loops: CDR1 MGHRA, CDR2 YSYEKL. CDR3 region: CASSHLDRGLADTQYF.

The rearrangement uses TRBV11-3 and TRBJ2-4; TCRdb designates TRBD2, a call that cannot be tested without DNA. Germline CDR1 reads SGHNT; CDR2 reads YENEEA. The CDR3 runs 14 residues. The CDR3 sequence: CASSLGRDSVIQYF.

The chain has TRBV3-1 and TRBJ2-1; TCRdb picks TRBD1, but there is no DNA to check that call. The CDR3 extends over 16 amino acids. Germline V gives CDR1 LGHDT, CDR2 YNNKEL (reference sequence). CDR3 region: CASSQVRTGSVFVQFF.

The chain carries TRBV20-1 and TRBJ1-1. Germline CDR1 and CDR2: DFQATT and SNEGSKA (reference sequence). There are 12 residues in the CDR3. This chain's CDR3 is CSAKQPNTEAFF.

The chain couples TRBV15 to TRBJ2-7. Germline V gene sequence: CDR1 LNHNV, CDR2 YYDKDF (reference sequence). This CDR3 has 13 residues. The CDR3 sequence: CATSGSSVHEQYF.

J is TRBJ2-2 and V is TRBV4-3; no DNA is available, so the TRBD1 call from TCRdb remains unchecked. Germline V gene sequence: CDR1 LGHNA, CDR2 YSLEER. The CDR3 contains 18 residues. CDR3 loop: CASSQDGAGGANTGELFF.

Here the CDR3 reads CASSPVWGELFF. This chain links TRBV14 with TRBJ2-2. The CDR3 contains 12 residues. Germline V CDR1 and CDR2: SGHDN, FVKESK.

CDR3 sequence: CASSLVFSTGELFF. The chain combines TRBV5-1 with TRBJ2-2. This CDR3 contains 14 residues. The germline V gene has CDR1 SGHRS and CDR2 YFSETQ.

The chain combines TRBV7-9 with TRBJ2-3; the TCRdb call, TRBD1, lacks DNA for checking. Per germline, CDR1 SEHNR and CDR2 FQNEAQ (reference sequence). The CDR3 is 14 amino acids. The CDR3 spells CASSSPGSTDTQYF.

This sequence joins TRBV28 and TRBJ2-1; TCRdb's D call of TRBD1 is untestable without DNA. CDR1 is MDHEN, CDR2 SYDVKM, per germline. CDR3 size: 16 residues. CDR3 sequence: CASSLWGGQGRSEQFF.

The gene calls are TRBV7-2 and TRBJ2-1; with no DNA, the TCRdb D assignment of TRBD2 cannot be verified. CDR3 length equals 16 residues. Germline V gene lookup returns CDR1 SGHTA and CDR2 FQGNSA. CDR3 loop: CASSRLGRATGGEQFF.

V is TRBV7-2 and J is TRBJ1-1; TCRdb's assignment of TRBD1 cannot be checked, as there is no DNA. The CDR3 sequence is 16 residues long. Germline values: CDR1 SGHTA, CDR2 FQGNSA. CDR3 loop: CASSFSRTGMNTEAFF.

The chain has TRBV5-1 and TRBJ2-2; TCRdb lists TRBD1, though no DNA is available to test this call. CDR3 length: 14 amino acids. CDR1 and CDR2 (germline): SGHRS, YFSETQ. The CDR3 loop is CASVEGRITGELFF.

The chain carries TRBV12-3 or TRBV12-4 and TRBJ2-6. CDR3 size: 15 residues. The CDR3 region is CASTSWHSGANVLTF.

The V and J genes are TRBV7-9 and TRBJ2-5; lacking DNA, the TRBD1 call made by TCRdb goes unchecked. Looked up from germline, CDR1 is SEHNR and CDR2 is FQNEAQ (reference sequence). CDR3 length: 16 amino acids. CDR3 sequence reads: CASSLLRGRVQETQYF.

This chain connects TRBV5-1 to TRBJ1-6. This CDR3 has 17 residues. From germline, CDR1 is SGHRS and CDR2 YFSETQ. This CDR3 is CASSSWIVGHNNSPLHF.

V is TRBV5-1 and J is TRBJ1-6; the TRBD1 assignment by TCRdb is unverifiable without DNA. The CDR3 covers 13 residues. Germline loops: CDR1 SGHRS, CDR2 YFSETQ. The CDR3 region is CASATGYNSPLHF.

The V call is TRBV28, the J call TRBJ1-6. Germline CDR1 is MDHEN and CDR2 is SYDVKM. The CDR3 runs 16 residues. The CDR3 here is CASSLRGDSYNSPLHF.

The chain combines TRBV6-5 with TRBJ1-3; the TCRdb D gene call, TRBD1, has no DNA to confirm it. Germline V gives CDR1 MNHEY, CDR2 SVGAGI. The CDR3 is 12 amino acids. The CDR3 sequence is CASSPGAYTIYF.

The rearrangement links TRBV15 to TRBJ2-1; TCRdb names TRBD1, which stays unverified in the absence of DNA. The germline CDR1 and CDR2 sequences are LNHNV and YYDKDF (reference sequence). There are 13 residues in the CDR3. CDR3: CATSPGRGNEQFF.

The chain uses TRBV7-9 and TRBJ1-6; the TCRdb call, TRBD1, lacks DNA for checking. This CDR3 comprises 13 residues. The germline V gene encodes CDR1 SEHNR and CDR2 FQNEAQ (reference sequence). This chain's CDR3 is CASSSEGGVPLHF.

CDR3 in amino acids: CASSRILGQLYGYTF. The chain employs TRBV14 and TRBJ1-2. Germline V CDR1 and CDR2: SGHDN, FVKESK. CDR3 size: 15 residues.

The chain combines TRBV2 with TRBJ2-3; TCRdb selects TRBD2, and the lack of DNA leaves this call unchecked. Germline CDR1 reads SNHLY; CDR2 reads FYNNEI. The CDR3 is 14 amino acids. This CDR3 reads CASSRTSVADTQYF.

V gene TRBV7-3 combines with J gene TRBJ2-1; TCRdb's D gene call, TRBD1, goes unchecked for lack of DNA. This CDR3 comprises 14 residues. The V gene's germline CDR1 is SGHTA and CDR2 FQGTGA. The CDR3 sequence: CASSLMQGANEQFF.

V and J are TRBV5-6 and TRBJ2-7; the D gene TCRdb calls, TRBD1, cannot be checked with no DNA. This CDR3 region has 15 residues. CDR1 SGHDT and CDR2 YYEEEE come from the germline V gene. The CDR3 region is CASRKQVGPSYEQYF.

The chain couples TRBV10-3 to TRBJ1-5; the TCRdb D gene call, TRBD1, has no DNA to confirm it. Germline V gene lookup returns CDR1 ENHRY and CDR2 SYGVKD. This CDR3 region has 14 residues. The CDR3 loop is CAISGAGDNQPQHF.

The chain combines TRBV20-1 with TRBJ1-2; TCRdb gives TRBD1 as the D gene, but with no DNA this cannot be confirmed. The CDR3 is 11 amino acids. Germline V CDR1 and CDR2: DFQATT, SNEGSKA (reference sequence). The CDR3 sequence is CSAQRGTGYTF.

The chain uses TRBV28 and TRBJ2-7. Germline values: CDR1 MDHEN, CDR2 SYDVKM. The CDR3 extends over 13 amino acids. The CDR3 sequence is CASSLLGTYEQYF.